These 23 T cell receptor beta chains were all obtained from the same sample, sequenced in a study of PD-L1 blockade in urothelial cancer. This sample's time point: pretreatment peripheral blood. Sequenced by immunoSEQ multiplex PCR; TCRdb stores in-frame clones only, minus some. The sample yields tens of thousands of clones, roughly nine tenths seen once. The sequencing used PBMCs, collected around atezolizumab (anti-PD-L1) treatment. The receptors were sampled from a woman aged 80 or over with urothelial cancer.

This sequence joins TRBV2 and TRBJ2-1; TRBD2 is a possible D gene (6 bases). Per the germline V gene, CDR1 is SNHLY and CDR2 is FYNNEI. The V end was cut by 0 bases, the J end by 0 bases, with 9 bases between. This CDR3 spans 16 amino acids. The chain's CDR3 is CASSEAGGYSYNEQFF. The CDR3 nucleotides are TGTGCCAGCAGTGAAGCGGGAGGCTACTCCTACAATGAGCAGTTCTTC.

The chain joins TRBV29-1 to TRBJ2-3; 10 bases map to TRBD2. Per germline, CDR1 SQVTM and CDR2 ANQGSEA. The V gene end was trimmed by 5 bases and the J gene end by 4 bases; junction bases not matched to a gene: 6. The CDR3 has 14 residues. CDR3 in DNA: TGCAGCGTTCTTCTAGCGGGAGTTTCAGATACGCAGTATTTT. Amino acid sequence: CSVLLAGVSDTQYF.

The chain couples TRBV5-4 to TRBJ1-4, with 11 nucleotides matching TRBD1. There are 16 residues in the CDR3. Germline V gene lookup returns CDR1 SGHNT and CDR2 YYREEE (reference sequence). V lost 2 bases to trimming and J lost 4 bases; unmatched junction nucleotides: 4. CDR3 DNA sequence: TGTGCCAGCAGCTTAACGGGACAGGGGGGTAATGAAAAACTGTTTTTT. Translation: CASSLTGQGGNEKLFF.

This clone showed up just once. The chain employs TRBV4-2 and TRBJ2-7; 9 nucleotides agree with TRBD2. The CDR3 totals 15 residues. Germline CDR1 and CDR2: LGHNA and YNFKEQ. Unmatched junction bases numbered 6, after V lost 0 bases and J lost 6 bases. This chain's CDR3 is CASSQDGAGGREQYF. In nucleotides, the CDR3 is TGTGCCAGCAGCCAAGATGGAGCGGGAGGACGCGAGCAGTACTTC.

The rearrangement uses TRBV4-2 and TRBJ2-1, with 9 bases identical to TRBD2. The CDR3 spans 14 residues. Germline CDR1 reads LGHNA; CDR2 reads YNFKEQ. Unmatched junction bases numbered 5, after V lost 5 bases and J lost 6 bases. The CDR3 DNA sequence: TGTGCCAGCAGCGACCAAGCGGGAGGCAATGAGCAGTTCTTC. This translates into CASSDQAGGNEQFF.

The V call is TRBV15, the J call TRBJ1-3, with TRBD1 matching 10 bases. Germline V CDR1 and CDR2: LNHNV, YYDKDF (reference sequence). The CDR3 runs to 16 residues. With V trimmed by 0 bases and J by 4 bases, 3 bases remained unmatched. The CDR3: CATSRDGTGVGNTIYF. Here the CDR3 DNA reads TGTGCCACCAGCAGAGATGGGACAGGGGTCGGAAACACCATATATTTT.

The V gene is TRBV28, the J gene TRBJ2-3, with 9 bases fitting TRBD1. CDR3 length: 15 residues. The J segment lost 2 bases and the V segment lost 7 bases, leaving 7 bases of the junction unmatched. Germline lookup yields CDR1 MDHEN and CDR2 SYDVKM. CDR3 sequence: CASKRQGVITDTQYF. CDR3 in DNA: TGTGCCAGCAAGAGACAGGGGGTTATCACAGATACGCAGTATTTT.

This sequence joins TRBV12-5 and TRBJ2-2; D not resolved. Trimming left V 3 bases short and J 5 bases short, with 7 bases between. Looked up from germline, CDR1 is LGHNT and CDR2 is FRNRAP. The CDR3 runs to 13 residues. The CDR3 loop reads CASGLRATGELFF. As DNA, the CDR3 is TGTGCTAGTGGTTTAAGAGCAACCGGGGAGCTGTTTTTT.

This rearrangement joins TRBV5-4 to TRBJ2-7; D is possibly TRBD2 (5 bases). This CDR3 has 12 amino acids. Trimming removed 3 bases from V and 6 bases from J, with 10 bases in between. Per germline, CDR1 SGHNT and CDR2 YYREEE (reference sequence). The CDR3 sequence is CASSWLAAEQYF. CDR3 DNA sequence: TGTGCCAGCAGCTGGCTAGCTGCCGAGCAGTACTTC.

This clone was seen just once. This chain joins TRBV10-2 and TRBJ1-5; TRBD1 might be the D (5 bases). V was clipped by 6 bases and J by 5 bases, with 11 bases between them. The CDR3 is 13 amino acids. Germline V gene sequence: CDR1 WSHSY, CDR2 SAAADI. CDR3 loop: CASRGLGDQPQHF. CDR3 coding DNA: TGCGCCAGCAGGGGGCTAGGTGATCAGCCCCAGCATTTT.

The chain combines TRBV27 with TRBJ2-7; D possibly corresponds to TRBD1 (6 bases). Germline V CDR1 and CDR2: MNHEY, SMNVEV (reference sequence). This CDR3 contains 15 residues. The V and J ends lost 3 bases and 2 bases respectively, with 14 bases between them. CDR3 nucleotide sequence: TGTGCCAGCAGTTTTTTAGGGGACAAGACCTACGAGCAGTACTTC. This gives the protein CASSFLGDKTYEQYF.

This rearrangement joins TRBV7-6 to TRBJ1-1; D is uncertain. The CDR3 loop spans 14 amino acids. V lost 1 base to trimming and J lost 1 base, with 7 bases between them. Germline V gene data show CDR1 as SGHVS and CDR2 as FNYEAQ. The CDR3 protein is CASSLGTGNTEAFF. The CDR3 DNA reads as TGTGCCAGCAGCTTAGGGACTGGGAACACTGAAGCTTTCTTT.

The chain uses TRBV11-2 and TRBJ2-2; TRBD1 might be the D (7 bases). Between the trimmed V and J ends, which lost 4 bases and 7 bases, there was a span of 19 bases. Germline V lookup: CDR1 SGHAT, CDR2 FQNNGV. CDR3 length: 16 amino acids. The CDR3 protein is CASSSQGGALGGELFF. The CDR3 nucleotides read TGTGCCAGCAGCTCCCAGGGGGGAGCGCTCGGCGGGGAGCTGTTTTTT. The entire variable domain, with the rest obtained from reference TRBV11-2 and TRBJ2-2, is as follows: EAGVAQSPRYKIIEKRQSVAFWCNPISGHATLYWYQQILGQGPKLLIQFQNNGVVDDSQLPKDRFSAERLKGVDSTLKIQPAKLEDSAVYLCASSSQGGALGGELFFGEGSRLTVL.

This sequence joins TRBV27 and TRBJ1-3; D unclear. CDR3 length equals 14 residues. Germline V lookup: CDR1 MNHEY, CDR2 SMNVEV (reference sequence). The germline V and J ends were trimmed by 0 bases and 3 bases, with 6 bases remaining between them. The CDR3 reads CASSLSSGGNTIYF. The CDR3 coding sequence is TGTGCCAGCAGTTTATCGTCGGGTGGAAACACCATATATTTT.

This clone has just a few counts. This chain uses TRBV9 with TRBJ2-7, with 7 positions matching TRBD1. The CDR3 covers 15 residues. Germline V gives CDR1 SGDLS, CDR2 YYNGEE. V was pared by 4 bases and J by 2 bases, with 9 bases of the junction left unmatched. The CDR3 DNA reads as TGTGCCAGCAGCCCGCGACAGGGTGGTCCCTACGAGCAGTACTTC. Translation gives CASSPRQGGPYEQYF.

The rearrangement links TRBV4-2 to TRBJ2-4; D is unresolved. The V and J ends lost 0 bases and 6 bases respectively, with 3 bases between them. CDR1 is LGHNA, CDR2 YNFKEQ, per germline. The length of the CDR3 is 12 residues. The chain's CDR3 is CASSQEANIQYF. The CDR3 DNA sequence: TGTGCCAGCAGCCAAGAAGCAAACATTCAGTACTTC.

There are a few counts of this clone. The V and J genes are TRBV19 and TRBJ1-4, with 8 bases identical to TRBD1. Germline V gene lookup returns CDR1 LNHDA and CDR2 SQIVND (reference sequence). V was clipped by 5 bases and J by 8 bases; unmatched bases: 10. The CDR3 has 15 residues. CDR3 nucleotides: TGTGCCAGTAGTGCTCCCTGGGACAGGAGCGAAAAACTGTTTTTT. Translated, it gives CASSAPWDRSEKLFF.

The gene calls are TRBV25-1 and TRBJ1-1; 8 bases line up with TRBD1. CDR1 MGHDK and CDR2 SYGVNS come from the germline V gene. Trimming removed 3 bases from V and 0 bases from J; junction bases left unmatched: 3. This CDR3 contains 15 residues. In DNA, the CDR3 is TGTGCCAGCAGTGACAGGGGGCAGGTGAACACTGAAGCTTTCTTT. Its protein is CASSDRGQVNTEAFF.

The chain has TRBV19 and TRBJ2-1, with 8 bases lining up with TRBD2. The germline CDR1 and CDR2 sequences are LNHDA and SQIVND (reference sequence). V lost 5 bases and J lost 3; bases outside the gene matches: 9. CDR3 length: 16 amino acids. The CDR3: CASSPTLAGGYNEQFF. CDR3 coding DNA: TGTGCCAGTAGTCCAACTCTAGCGGGTGGCTACAATGAGCAGTTCTTC.

Here the CDR3 reads CASSDQYYEQYF. In DNA form, the CDR3 reads TGCGCCAGCAGTGACCAGTACTACGAGCAGTACTTC. The chain carries TRBV10-1 and TRBJ2-7; D is uncertain. CDR1 and CDR2 from the germline V gene are WNHNN and SYGVQD (reference sequence). The CDR3 has 12 residues. V shed 3 bases and J shed 3 bases, with 6 bases lying between them.

This clone was seen once. The CDR3 DNA is TGCGCCAGCAGCTTGGCCGGACAGGGCTACAGCAATGAGCAGTTCTTC. This encodes CASSLAGQGYSNEQFF. This chain connects TRBV5-1 to TRBJ2-1; 8 bases map to TRBD1. Germline values: CDR1 SGHRS, CDR2 YFSETQ. V lost 0 bases and J lost 6; bases outside the gene matches: 8. This CDR3 spans 16 amino acids.

The chain combines TRBV28 with TRBJ1-1; the match to TRBD1 covers 9 bases. Germline assignment: CDR1 MDHEN and CDR2 SYDVKM. The trim removed 5 bases at V and 1 base at J, leaving 8 bases unmatched. The length of the CDR3 is 16 residues. In DNA form, the CDR3 reads TGTGCCAGCAGTCTAAATCGGGGACAGGGGAACACTGAAGCTTTCTTT. It specifies CASSLNRGQGNTEAFF.

The chain has TRBV9 and TRBJ2-2, with a weak D call TRBD1 (6 bases). Germline V CDR1 and CDR2: SGDLS, YYNGEE. The CDR3 runs to 14 residues. V was clipped by 4 bases and J by 3 bases, with 10 bases between them. The CDR3 loop is CASSPSGDTGELFF. The CDR3 DNA sequence: TGTGCCAGCAGCCCCTCAGGGGACACCGGGGAGCTGTTTTTT.